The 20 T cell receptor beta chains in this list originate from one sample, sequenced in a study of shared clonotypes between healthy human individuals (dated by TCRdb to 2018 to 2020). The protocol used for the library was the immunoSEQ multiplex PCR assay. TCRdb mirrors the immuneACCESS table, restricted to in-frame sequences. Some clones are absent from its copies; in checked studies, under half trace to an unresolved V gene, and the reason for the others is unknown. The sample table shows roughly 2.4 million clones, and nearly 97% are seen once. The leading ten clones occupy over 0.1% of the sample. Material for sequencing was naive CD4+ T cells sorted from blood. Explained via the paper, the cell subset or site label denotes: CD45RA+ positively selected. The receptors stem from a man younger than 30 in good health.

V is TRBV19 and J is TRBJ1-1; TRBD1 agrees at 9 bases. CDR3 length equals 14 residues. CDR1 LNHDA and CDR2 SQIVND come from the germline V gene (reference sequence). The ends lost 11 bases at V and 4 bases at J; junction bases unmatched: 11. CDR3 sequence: CASKPQGAITEAFF. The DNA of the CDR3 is TGTGCCTCTAAACCACAGGGGGCGATCACTGAAGCTTTCTTT.

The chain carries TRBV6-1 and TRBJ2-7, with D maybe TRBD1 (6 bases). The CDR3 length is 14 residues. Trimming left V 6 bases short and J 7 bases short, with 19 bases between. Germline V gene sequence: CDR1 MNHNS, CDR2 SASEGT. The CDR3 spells CASSRQAGGWEQYF. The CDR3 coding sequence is TGTGCCAGCAGCCGACAGGCCGGAGGATGGGAGCAGTACTTC.

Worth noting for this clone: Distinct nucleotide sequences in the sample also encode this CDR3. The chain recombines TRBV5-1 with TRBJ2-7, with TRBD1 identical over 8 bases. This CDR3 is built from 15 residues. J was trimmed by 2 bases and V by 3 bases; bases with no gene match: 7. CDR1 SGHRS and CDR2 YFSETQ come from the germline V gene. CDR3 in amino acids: CASSSTGTGPYEQYF. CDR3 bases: TGCGCCAGCAGCTCCACCGGGACAGGCCCCTACGAGCAGTACTTC. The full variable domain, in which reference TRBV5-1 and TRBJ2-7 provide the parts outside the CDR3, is KAGVTQTPRYLIKTRGQQVTLSCSPISGHRSVSWYQQTPGQGLQFLFEYFSETQRNKGNFPGRFSGRQFSNSRSEMNVSTLELGDSALYLCASSSTGTGPYEQYFGPGTRLTVT.

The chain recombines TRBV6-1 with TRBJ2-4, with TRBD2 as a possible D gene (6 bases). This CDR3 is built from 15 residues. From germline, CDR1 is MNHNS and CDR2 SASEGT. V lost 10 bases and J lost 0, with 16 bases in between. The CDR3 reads CAIEGQGLAKNIQYF. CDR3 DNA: TGTGCCATTGAGGGTCAGGGACTAGCCAAAAACATTCAGTACTTC.

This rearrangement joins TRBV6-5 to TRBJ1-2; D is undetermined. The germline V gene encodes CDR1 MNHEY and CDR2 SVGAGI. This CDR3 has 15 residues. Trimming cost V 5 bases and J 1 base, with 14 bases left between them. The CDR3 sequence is CASSPTQQINYGYTF. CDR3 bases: TGTGCCAGCAGTCCGACCCAACAGATTAACTATGGCTACACCTTC.

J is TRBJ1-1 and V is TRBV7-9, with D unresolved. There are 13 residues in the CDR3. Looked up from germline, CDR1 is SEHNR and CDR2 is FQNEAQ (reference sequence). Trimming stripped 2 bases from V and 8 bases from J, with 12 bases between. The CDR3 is CASSLLVNREAFF. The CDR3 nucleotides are TGTGCCAGCAGCTTACTGGTAAACCGGGAAGCTTTCTTT.

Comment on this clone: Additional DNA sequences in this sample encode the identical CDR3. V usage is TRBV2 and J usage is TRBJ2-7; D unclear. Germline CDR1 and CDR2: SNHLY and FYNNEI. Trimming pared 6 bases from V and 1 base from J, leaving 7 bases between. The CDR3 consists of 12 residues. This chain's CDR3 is CASRDSSYEQYF. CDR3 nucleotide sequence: TGTGCCAGCAGGGATTCGTCCTACGAGCAGTACTTC.

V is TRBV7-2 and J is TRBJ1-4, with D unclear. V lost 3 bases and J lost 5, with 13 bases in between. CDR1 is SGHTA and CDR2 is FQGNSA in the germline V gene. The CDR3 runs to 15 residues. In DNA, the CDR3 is TGTGCCAGCAGCTTGGGCGGCAGACAAAATGAAAAACTGTTTTTT. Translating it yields CASSLGGRQNEKLFF.

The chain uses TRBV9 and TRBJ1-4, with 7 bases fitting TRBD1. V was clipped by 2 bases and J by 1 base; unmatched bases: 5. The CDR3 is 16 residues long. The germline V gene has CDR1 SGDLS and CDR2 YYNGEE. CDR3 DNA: TGTGCCAGCAGCGTTAGACAGGGAGGAACTAATGAAAAACTGTTTTTT. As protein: CASSVRQGGTNEKLFF.

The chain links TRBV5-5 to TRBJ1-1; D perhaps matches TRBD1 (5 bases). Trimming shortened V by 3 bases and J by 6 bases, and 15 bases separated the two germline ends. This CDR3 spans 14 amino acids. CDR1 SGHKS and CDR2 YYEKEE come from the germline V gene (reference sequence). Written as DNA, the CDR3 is TGTGCCAGCAGCTGGAGGGGAGGGGAACCTGAAGCTTTCTTT. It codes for CASSWRGGEPEAFF.

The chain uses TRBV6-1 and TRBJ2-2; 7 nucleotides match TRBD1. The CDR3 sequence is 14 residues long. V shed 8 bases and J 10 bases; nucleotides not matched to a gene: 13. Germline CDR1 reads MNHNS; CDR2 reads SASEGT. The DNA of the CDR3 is TGTGCCAGCGAGAGGGGGCCCTCCTCCGAGGAGCTGTTTTTT. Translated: CASERGPSSEELFF.

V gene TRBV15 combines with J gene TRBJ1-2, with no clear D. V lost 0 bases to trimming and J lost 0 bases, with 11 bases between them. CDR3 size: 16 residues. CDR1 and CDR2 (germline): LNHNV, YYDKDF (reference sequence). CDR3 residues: CATSRDFSDTNYGYTF. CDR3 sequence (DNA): TGTGCCACCAGCAGAGATTTTTCGGATACTAACTATGGCTACACCTTC. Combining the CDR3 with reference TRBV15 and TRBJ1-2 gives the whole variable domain DAMVIQNPRYQVTQFGKPVTLSCSQTLNHNVMYWYQQKSSQAPKLLFHYYDKDFNNEADTPDNFQSRRPNTSFCFLDIRSPGLGDTAMYLCATSRDFSDTNYGYTFGSGTRLTVV.

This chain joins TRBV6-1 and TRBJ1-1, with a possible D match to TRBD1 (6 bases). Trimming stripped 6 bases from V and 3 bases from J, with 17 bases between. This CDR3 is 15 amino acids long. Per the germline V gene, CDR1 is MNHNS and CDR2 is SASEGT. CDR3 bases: TGTGCCAGCAGGGACCCAGGGGCGGGGGACACTGAAGCTTTCTTT. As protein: CASRDPGAGDTEAFF.

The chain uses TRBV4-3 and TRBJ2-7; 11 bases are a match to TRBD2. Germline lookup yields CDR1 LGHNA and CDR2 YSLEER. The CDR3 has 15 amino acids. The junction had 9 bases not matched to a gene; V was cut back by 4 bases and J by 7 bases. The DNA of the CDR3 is TGCGCCAGCAGCCCAGATAGCGGGAGGGCTGGGGAGCAGTACTTC. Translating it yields CASSPDSGRAGEQYF.

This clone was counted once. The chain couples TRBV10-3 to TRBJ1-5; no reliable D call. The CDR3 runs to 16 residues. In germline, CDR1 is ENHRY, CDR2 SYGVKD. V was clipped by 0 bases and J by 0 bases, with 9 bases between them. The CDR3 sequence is CAISESPGISNQPQHF. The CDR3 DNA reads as TGTGCCATCAGTGAGTCGCCAGGAATTAGCAATCAGCCCCAGCATTTT.

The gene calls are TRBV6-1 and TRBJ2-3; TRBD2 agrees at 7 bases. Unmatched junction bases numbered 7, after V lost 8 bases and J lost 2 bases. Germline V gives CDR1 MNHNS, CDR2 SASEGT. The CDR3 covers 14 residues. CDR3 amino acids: CASRPSGTTDTQYF. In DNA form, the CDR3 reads TGTGCCAGCCGACCTAGCGGCACCACAGATACGCAGTATTTT.

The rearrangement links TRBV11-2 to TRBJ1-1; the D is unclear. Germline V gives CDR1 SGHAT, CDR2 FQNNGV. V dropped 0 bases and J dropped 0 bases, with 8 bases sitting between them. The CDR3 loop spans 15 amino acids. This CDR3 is CASSLDKRLNTEAFF. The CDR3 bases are TGTGCCAGCAGCTTAGATAAACGGTTGAACACTGAAGCTTTCTTT.

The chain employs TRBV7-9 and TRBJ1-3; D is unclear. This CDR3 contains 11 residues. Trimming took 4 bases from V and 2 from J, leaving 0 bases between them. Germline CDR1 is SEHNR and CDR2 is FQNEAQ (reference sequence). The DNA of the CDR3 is TGTGCCAGCAGCTCTGGAAACACCATATATTTT. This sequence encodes CASSSGNTIYF.

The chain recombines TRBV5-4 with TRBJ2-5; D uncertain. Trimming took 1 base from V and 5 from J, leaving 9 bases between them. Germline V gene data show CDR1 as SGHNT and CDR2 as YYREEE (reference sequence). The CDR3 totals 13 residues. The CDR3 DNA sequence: TGTGCCAGCAGCTTGAAGATAGGGGAGACCCAGTACTTC. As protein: CASSLKIGETQYF.

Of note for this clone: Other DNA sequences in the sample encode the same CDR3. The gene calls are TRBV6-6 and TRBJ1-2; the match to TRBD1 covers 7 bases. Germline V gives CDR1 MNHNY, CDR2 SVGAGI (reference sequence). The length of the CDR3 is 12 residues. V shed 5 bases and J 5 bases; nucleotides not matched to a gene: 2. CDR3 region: CASSGTAYGYTF. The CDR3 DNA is TGTGCCAGCAGTGGGACAGCATATGGCTACACCTTC.